This paragraph covers one T cell receptor (beta chain) sequence. Its antigen remains unknown. This specimen comes from a study of T cell responses to AZD1222 COVID-19 vaccine. Across the study: Combined were second doses at about 4 or about 12 weeks.

Study-wide findings and caveats: Nearly half of spike-specific TCRs reportedly go after variant regions that carry no mutations.

The table came from immunoSEQ multiplex PCR; TCRdb's copy has only in-frame clones and leaves some out. The data hold about 110,000 clones, with roughly 90% observed a single time. The TCR originated in an adult in good health. The specimen was peripheral blood, collected on day 0 of AZD1222 vaccination.

CDR3 sequence reads: CASSLKGQLLYF. As DNA, the CDR3 is TGTGCCAGCAGTTTAAAGGGACAGCTCCTATATTTT. The chain carries TRBV12-3 or TRBV12-4 and TRBJ1-3, with 7 positions matching TRBD1. The CDR3 sequence is 12 residues long. V lost 2 bases and J lost 14; bases outside the gene matches: 6.